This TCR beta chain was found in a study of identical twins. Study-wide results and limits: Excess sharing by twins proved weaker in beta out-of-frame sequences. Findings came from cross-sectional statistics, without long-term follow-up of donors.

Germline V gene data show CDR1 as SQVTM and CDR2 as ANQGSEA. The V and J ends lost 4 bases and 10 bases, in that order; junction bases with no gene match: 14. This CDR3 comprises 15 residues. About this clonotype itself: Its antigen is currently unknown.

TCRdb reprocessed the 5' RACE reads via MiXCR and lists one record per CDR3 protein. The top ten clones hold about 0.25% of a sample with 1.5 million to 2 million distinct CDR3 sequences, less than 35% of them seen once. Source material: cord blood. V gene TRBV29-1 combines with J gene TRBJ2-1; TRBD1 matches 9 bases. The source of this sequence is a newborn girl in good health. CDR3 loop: CSVGLGTGREYEQFF. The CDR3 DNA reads TGCAGCGTTGGGTTGGGGACAGGGAGAGAGTACGAGCAGTTCTTC.